These 32 T cell receptor beta chains share one sample of origin, sequenced in a study of tumor-infiltrating lymphocytes in oesophageal squamous cell carcinoma. TCRdb analysed the PCR reads with MiXCR anew, one entry per CDR3 protein. The table has 23,000 or so distinct CDR3 sequences, 38% seen once. Specimen: esophageal tumor tissue. The receptors were gathered from a male donor with esophageal squamous cell carcinoma.

This clonotype was seen only a few times. The chain employs TRBV7-3 and TRBJ2-7; TRBD2 matches 14 bases. CDR1 and CDR2 (germline): SGHTA, FQGTGA. V lost 5 bases to trimming and J lost 6 bases; unmatched junction nucleotides: 9. CDR3 length: 16 amino acids. The CDR3 DNA sequence: TGTGCCAGCAGCCCCTTGGGACTAGCGGGAGTTGGCGAGCAGTACTTC. It encodes CASSPLGLAGVGEQYF.

As to this clonotype: In this CDR3 the conserved last residue, phenylalanine or tryptophan, is missing, so a read error is likely. It is unclear where the CDR3 begins or ends on the DNA, so no DNA is shown, and the CDR3 is as TCRdb lists it. The chain has TRBV7-8 and TRBJ2-6; the table calls TRBD1, which could not be checked here. The CDR3 is 15 residues long, counting both termini. The germline gives CDR1 SGHVS, CDR2 FQNEAQ. The CDR3 here is CASLGGRADTQYFGA.

This clonotype was detected only once. The rearrangement links TRBV7-3 to TRBJ2-1; maybe TRBD2 (6 bases). The DNA end is a closer match to TRBJ2-5, so the J assignment may be wrong. This CDR3 is 13 amino acids long. Germline assignment: CDR1 SGHTA and CDR2 FQGTGA. In DNA, the CDR3 is TGTGCCAGCAGCGGAGCGGGCGTGGAGACCCAGTACTTC. Its translation: CASSGAGVETQYF.

This rearrangement joins TRBV7-3 to TRBJ2-2, with D possibly TRBD1 on 6 matching bases. Germline V gene lookup returns CDR1 SGHTA and CDR2 FQGTGA. CDR3 length equals 15 residues. V was clipped by 5 bases and J by 2 bases, with 12 bases between them. Written as DNA, the CDR3 is TGTGCCAGCAGCCCCGGACAGCAAAACACCGGGGAGCTGTTTTTT. It specifies CASSPGQQNTGELFF.

On this clonotype itself: The conserved closing phenylalanine or tryptophan is absent in this CDR3, likely reflecting a read error. It is unclear where the CDR3 begins or ends on the DNA, so no DNA is shown, and the CDR3 is as TCRdb lists it. This chain links TRBV7-9 with TRBJ2-7; the table names TRBD1, a call not compared with the DNA. With termini counted, the CDR3 has 14 amino acids. Germline V lookup: CDR1 SEHNR, CDR2 FQNEAQ (reference sequence). The CDR3 region is CASGRDSYGYTFGS.

This clonotype was found many times. V and J are TRBV18 and TRBJ1-2; TRBD1 matches at 10 bases. CDR3 length: 13 amino acids. Germline V gene data show CDR1 as KGHSH and CDR2 as LQKENI. Trimming cost V 4 bases and J 4 bases; bases outside gene matches: 0. In nucleotides, the CDR3 is TGTGCCAGCTCACGGACAGGGGGCTATGGCTACACCTTC. Translating gives CASSRTGGYGYTF.

This clonotype occurred many times. A single base separates this from a much larger clone, so it may be a read error. The chain carries TRBV11-1 and TRBJ2-7; the D gene is possibly TRBD1 (6 bases). V was cut by 0 bases and J by 7 bases, with 19 bases left in between. Per germline, CDR1 SGHAT and CDR2 FQDESV (reference sequence). The CDR3 has 16 residues. CDR3 protein: CASSLASSRGGLEQYF. CDR3 DNA: TGTGCCAGCAGCTTAGCGAGCAGCAGGGGTGGGCTTGAGCAGTACTTC.

The chain uses TRBV27 and TRBJ2-5, with 10 bases identical to TRBD2. CDR3 size: 14 residues. With V trimmed by 6 bases and J by 2 bases, 3 bases remained unmatched. Germline V gene lookup returns CDR1 MNHEY and CDR2 SMNVEV (reference sequence). CDR3: CASSILAGQETQYF. In nucleotides, the CDR3 is TGTGCCAGCAGCATACTAGCGGGGCAAGAGACCCAGTACTTC.

The chain joins TRBV5-1 to TRBJ2-5; D is uncertain. The J call may be faulty, since TRBJ2-7 better matches the DNA end. CDR3 length equals 14 residues. Germline CDR1 SGHRS, CDR2 YFSETQ. DNA for the CDR3: TGCGCCAGCAGCTATTCAGCGACCTTCGGCGAGCAGTACTTC. It codes for CASSYSATFGEQYF.

The J gene is TRBJ2-7, the V gene TRBV5-3; a possible D gene is TRBD2 (6 bases). TRBV5-3 carries the ORF label, with uncertain function. CDR3 size: 14 residues. V was pared by 8 bases and J by 0 bases, with 15 bases between. CDR3 region: CASSPGGYSYEQYF. The DNA of the CDR3 is TGTGCCAGCAGCCCAGGAGGGTACTCCTACGAGCAGTACTTC.

Ten or more counts support this clonotype. The chain has TRBV28 and TRBJ1-6; 10 bases fit TRBD1. The CDR3 has 17 amino acids. Trimming removed 9 bases from V and 6 bases from J; junction bases left unmatched: 14. The germline V gene has CDR1 MDHEN and CDR2 SYDVKM. This CDR3 reads CARQTGGSGPVNSPLHF. CDR3 coding DNA: TGTGCCAGGCAGACAGGGGGCTCGGGGCCTGTTAATTCACCCCTCCACTTT.

This clonotype qualifies as medium-sized (0.01 to 0.1%). CDR3 sequence (DNA): TGTGCCAGCAGCTTAGCGGCTAGCGGGAACACCGGGGAGCTGTTTTTT. Its protein product is CASSLAASGNTGELFF. The chain couples TRBV7-6 to TRBJ2-2, with TRBD2 matching 7 bases. The V segment lost 0 bases and the J segment 1 base; nucleotides outside the gene matches: 2. Germline V gives CDR1 SGHVS, CDR2 FNYEAQ. The CDR3 runs 16 residues.

V gene TRBV12-3 or TRBV12-4 combines with J gene TRBJ2-4; D is unresolved. This CDR3 region has 11 residues. V was cut by 1 base and J by 8 bases, with 3 bases left in between. This CDR3 reads CASSLGYIQYF. The DNA of the CDR3 is TGTGCCAGCAGTTTAGGATACATTCAGTACTTC.

For this clonotype: Because it lacks the conserved phenylalanine or tryptophan at the end, this CDR3 is likely a read error. The limits of the CDR3 on the DNA are not certain, so only TCRdb's listed CDR3 is given. The rearrangement uses TRBV7-2 and TRBJ2-7. The CDR3 is 17 residues long, counting both termini. The germline gives CDR1 SGHTA, CDR2 FQGNSA. The CDR3 loop is CASSLYSGTYNEQFFGS.

V is TRBV7-2 and J is TRBJ2-3; 7 bases are shared with TRBD2. Near its end, the DNA agrees better with TRBJ2-7, so the J call may be wrong. Germline lookup yields CDR1 SGHTA and CDR2 FQGNSA. The CDR3 loop spans 14 amino acids. CDR3 protein: CASSLGGGLGEQYF. As DNA, the CDR3 is TGTGCCAGCAGCTTAGGGGGGGGTTTAGGCGAGCAGTACTTC.

A few counts support this clonotype. The chain combines TRBV19 with TRBJ1-5, with D hard to call. V lost 7 bases and J 4 bases, leaving 14 bases between the germline ends. CDR3 size: 14 residues. CDR1 and CDR2 (germline): LNHDA, SQIVND (reference sequence). CDR3 in amino acids: CASTSPSDNQPQHF. The CDR3 nucleotides read TGTGCCAGTACTTCGCCCTCAGATAATCAGCCCCAGCATTTT.

This clonotype qualifies as medium-sized. The chain joins TRBV7-6 to TRBJ2-1; a weak D match, TRBD2 (6 bases). This CDR3 has 15 amino acids. Trimming removed 3 bases at V and 0 bases at J, with 9 bases between. CDR1 and CDR2 from the germline V gene are SGHVS and FNYEAQ. Written as DNA, the CDR3 is TGTGCCAGCAGCTTTGACGGGGGCTCCTACAATGAGCAGTTCTTC. Protein sequence: CASSFDGGSYNEQFF.

Only a few counts were recorded for this clonotype. The rearrangement joins TRBV7-9 to TRBJ2-1, with TRBD1 identical over 10 bases. J gave up 6 bases and V 1 base, and 12 bases lay outside the gene matches. The length of the CDR3 is 18 residues. In germline, CDR1 is SEHNR, CDR2 FQNEAQ (reference sequence). The CDR3 sequence: CASSLGLPGQGILNEQFF. DNA of the CDR3: TGTGCCAGCAGCTTAGGATTACCGGGACAGGGGATTCTCAATGAGCAGTTCTTC.

This clonotype was counted at least ten times. This chain uses TRBV28 with TRBJ2-3; TRBD2 matches 9 bases. The trim removed 6 bases at V and 1 base at J, leaving 5 bases unmatched. This CDR3 comprises 15 residues. From germline, CDR1 is MDHEN and CDR2 SYDVKM. CDR3 bases: TGTGCCAGCAGCCTAGCGGGATCGGGCACAGATACGCAGTATTTT. Its translation: CASSLAGSGTDTQYF.

This clonotype was detected many times. The chain has TRBV5-1 and TRBJ2-3; D not resolved. V dropped 0 bases and J dropped 2 bases, with 7 bases sitting between them. The CDR3 runs 14 residues. Germline assignment: CDR1 SGHRS and CDR2 YFSETQ. The CDR3 is CASSLGGDTDTQYF. The CDR3 DNA is TGCGCCAGCAGCTTGGGCGGAGACACAGATACGCAGTATTTT.

This clonotype has just one count. The conserved phenylalanine or tryptophan is not found at the CDR3 terminus, so this likely reflects a read error. It is unclear where the CDR3 begins or ends on the DNA, so no DNA is shown, and the CDR3 is as TCRdb lists it. J is TRBJ2-2 and V is TRBV7-2; the D segment call TRBD1 is taken from the table without a DNA check. The CDR3 is made up of 15 amino acids, end residues included. Looked up from germline, CDR1 is SGHTA and CDR2 is FQGNSA. The CDR3 is CASSSDRDGERGLLG.

This chain joins TRBV18 and TRBJ2-6; D is unclear. The J call may be incorrect, as the DNA end agrees better with TRBJ2-7. Germline V gene data show CDR1 as KGHSH and CDR2 as LQKENI. The CDR3 consists of 16 residues. The CDR3 DNA reads as TGTGCCAGCTCACCATCTTCGGCTCCTGGGGCCTACGAGCAGTACTTC. Amino acid sequence: CASSPSSAPGAYEQYF.

The chain links TRBV3-1 to TRBJ1-2, with D tentatively TRBD1 (5 bases). In germline, CDR1 is LGHDT, CDR2 YNNKEL (reference sequence). The CDR3 totals 14 residues. V was clipped by 1 base and J by 6 bases, with 12 bases between them. Here the CDR3 reads CASSQVSGSDGYTF. The DNA for the CDR3 is TGTGCCAGCAGCCAAGTCTCAGGGTCCGATGGCTACACCTTC.

This clonotype occurred many times. This rearrangement joins TRBV5-1 to TRBJ2-6; 10 bases match TRBD1. This CDR3 spans 21 amino acids. V was clipped by 2 bases and J by 4 bases; unmatched bases: 18. Per the germline V gene, CDR1 is SGHRS and CDR2 is YFSETQ. CDR3 DNA sequence: TGCGCCAGCAGCTTCGGACAGGGGGGCCCTTTGGCCGATGTGGGGGCCAACGTCCTGACTTTC. Encoded protein: CASSFGQGGPLADVGANVLTF.

This clonotype was seen many times. This chain links TRBV12-3 or TRBV12-4 with TRBJ1-2; 10 bases are a match to TRBD1. CDR3 length: 14 amino acids. Trimming cost V 6 bases and J 3 bases; bases outside gene matches: 4. The CDR3 coding sequence is TGTGCCAGCAGCCGGGACAGGGGATACTATGGCTACACCTTC. It encodes CASSRDRGYYGYTF.

This clonotype came up many times. A much larger clone is a single base away; this may be a read error. The chain uses TRBV7-9 and TRBJ2-7, with D possibly matching TRBD2 (6 bases). Germline CDR1 and CDR2: SEHNR and FQNEAQ (reference sequence). V was shortened by 3 bases and J by 7 bases, with 19 bases between the two germline ends. The CDR3 spans 15 residues. The CDR3 spells CASSFSGRSYNEQYF. The CDR3 region has the DNA TGTGCCAGCAGCTTTAGCGGCCGCTCCTACAATGAGCAGTACTTC.

In the case of this clonotype: The DNA is left out, because the CDR3 cannot be placed on it with certainty; the CDR3 is given as TCRdb lists it. The J gene is TRBJ2-3, the V gene TRBV7-3; TRBD1, as called in the table, went unchecked against the DNA. Germline CDR1 is SGHTA and CDR2 is FQGTGA. The CDR3 is 23 residues long, ends included. The CDR3 protein is CASSPGQGAGETQYFGPADTQYF.

As for this clonotype: This CDR3 is missing its conserved last phenylalanine or tryptophan, likely due to a read error. The limits of the CDR3 on the DNA are not certain, so only TCRdb's listed CDR3 is given. The chain links TRBV6-6 to TRBJ2-7. The CDR3 totals 8 residues, both ends included. The germline V gene has CDR1 MNHNY and CDR2 SVGAGI (reference sequence). The CDR3 is CASSPTRS.

This clonotype has at least ten counts. A much more abundant neighbour one base away suggests this may be a read error. This chain joins TRBV7-6 and TRBJ2-3; 10 bases fit TRBD2. Germline lookup yields CDR1 SGHVS and CDR2 FNYEAQ. The CDR3 contains 16 residues. With V trimmed by 5 bases and J by 14 bases, 19 bases remained unmatched. This chain's CDR3 is CASSATSGSNTGELYF. CDR3 in DNA: TGTGCCAGCAGCGCGACTAGCGGGTCGAACACCGGGGAGCTGTATTTT.

This clonotype was seen many times. The V gene is TRBV19, the J gene TRBJ2-3, with 12 bases lining up with TRBD1. Germline CDR1 LNHDA, CDR2 SQIVND (reference sequence). Trimming removed 5 bases from V and 8 bases from J; junction bases left unmatched: 8. The CDR3 has 15 residues. The CDR3 protein is CASSLWDRGQGTQYF. DNA for the CDR3: TGTGCCAGTAGTCTCTGGGACAGGGGGCAGGGTACGCAGTATTTT.

There are a few counts of this clonotype. The chain carries TRBV18 and TRBJ1-2; 7 nucleotides line up with TRBD1. This CDR3 is 15 amino acids long. The ends lost 3 bases at V and 8 bases at J; junction bases unmatched: 12. The germline V gene has CDR1 KGHSH and CDR2 LQKENI. The CDR3 spells CASSPSQTGQGGYTF. CDR3 nucleotides: TGTGCCAGCTCACCCTCCCAGACAGGGCAGGGCGGCTACACCTTC.

This clonotype was seen at least ten times. The chain carries TRBV11-2 and TRBJ2-5; D could derive from TRBD1 or TRBD2 (5 bases each). V gave up 5 bases and J gave up 8 bases, with 21 bases separating them. CDR3 size: 15 residues. Germline CDR1 SGHAT, CDR2 FQNNGV. The CDR3 DNA is TGTGCCAGCAGCCCCCCCGGGACCCCTAAGGCAACCCAGTACTTC. Amino acids: CASSPPGTPKATQYF.